This entry concerns a single T cell receptor (beta chain). This record comes from a study of blood T cell repertoires in COVID-19. This study enrolled people aged about 18 to 100 from about two dozen US geographic areas. Cohorts were determined from participant-reported clinical history. Donors in Cohort 3 who had recovered were those with two negative PCRs, healthcare professional clearance, or resolution of their symptoms. The germline gives CDR1 MNHEY, CDR2 SVGAGI. Trimming removed 7 bases at V and 12 bases at J, with 16 bases between. The CDR3 loop spans 13 amino acids. Study processing details: Researchers report that nucleated cell counts were estimated from reference gene primer amplification. Measured with immunoSEQ multiplex PCR; TCRdb has only the in-frame clones, and not every one. From that table come the V and J calls and clone size; the DNA was used to work out D and trimming. Found here are about 380,000 clones, roughly 86% of them singletons; the top ten hold 1% to 1.5%.

The sample was PBMCs or T cells enriched from blood (not recorded which). The rearrangement uses TRBV6-5 and TRBJ2-6, with TRBD2 as a possible D gene (5 bases). This TCR came from a man in his thirties or forties who had recovered from COVID-19. The CDR3 is CASTSNGVRVLTF. The CDR3 nucleotides are TGTGCCAGCACCTCAAACGGGGTACGCGTCCTGACTTTC.